This is a list of T cell receptor beta chains from one sample in a study of T-cell reconstitution after alpha-beta-depleted transplantation in children. TCRdb reprocessed the PCR reads with MiXCR, giving one entry per CDR3 protein. The sample lists about 6,100 distinct CDR3 sequences, roughly 17% occurring once. The material sequenced was PBMCs, mostly from graft donor cells, taken 60 days after TCRalphabeta/CD19-depleted stem cell transplant. The source of these receptors is a male patient younger than 18 who had a stem cell transplant for acute myeloid leukemia, so the T cells may come from the graft donor. Each CDR3 is given without its conserved first and last residue. D genes are given only for firm matches.

d_call	v_call	j_call	cdr3_aa
NA	TRBV24-1	TRBJ2-2	ATSDPGGENTGELF
NA	TRBV5-6	TRBJ1-5	ASSLGPFSNQPQH
NA	TRBV9	TRBJ1-3	ASSVERPNSGNTIY
NA	TRBV24-1	TRBJ2-1	ATSDTGDEQF
NA	TRBV20-1	TRBJ1-3	SASNRANGNTIY
NA	TRBV9	TRBJ2-7	ASSATDGSSYEQY
NA	TRBV5-1	TRBJ2-4	ASSVSSVPLAKNIQY
NA	TRBV6-1	TRBJ2-7	ASSEASTYEQY
NA	TRBV6-6	TRBJ1-1	ASSGNLNTEAF
NA	TRBV9	TRBJ2-7	ASSPGGGRYEQY
TRBD1	TRBV27	TRBJ1-2	ASSFAGTGIGGYT
TRBD2	TRBV5-1	TRBJ2-1	ASSLSSGRAYNEQF
NA	TRBV5-6	TRBJ2-7	ASSSLAGSINEQY
TRBD1	TRBV12-3/TRBV12-4	TRBJ1-6	ASSSFRGRGSPLH
NA	TRBV20-1	TRBJ2-5	SAWTAQTQY
TRBD2	TRBV5-1	TRBJ2-4	ASRTSRRAKNIQY
NA	TRBV11-1	TRBJ2-7	ASSLAGRYEQY
NA	TRBV20-1	TRBJ1-5	SAETAYSNQPQH
NA	TRBV7-8	TRBJ2-1	ASSPTPTQSEQF
TRBD2	TRBV12-3/TRBV12-4	TRBJ2-1	ASSPTSGGYNEQF
NA	TRBV7-9	TRBJ2-1	ASSLDVGWNEQF
NA	TRBV30	TRBJ2-1	AWSLGRGIEGQF
TRBD2	TRBV10-3	TRBJ2-2	AIYTSGTSTGELF
TRBD2	TRBV4-3	TRBJ2-5	ASSQFSGRTQETQY
NA	TRBV4-2	TRBJ2-7	ASSPPQGSGLKEQY
NA	TRBV5-1	TRBJ1-2	ASSSGFNYGYT
NA	TRBV3-1	TRBJ2-7	ASSPEPTRSYEQY
NA	TRBV5-1	TRBJ2-7	ASSSSGTDAYEQY
NA	TRBV4-1	TRBJ2-5	ASSQDWGQETQY
NA	TRBV3-1	TRBJ2-1	ASSQSGYNEQF
NA	TRBV20-1	TRBJ2-3	SARSGDGQDTQY
TRBD2	TRBV6-1	TRBJ2-1	ASTKGLAGTNEQF
NA	TRBV20-1	TRBJ1-5	SARTWADNQPQH
NA	TRBV11-1	TRBJ1-1	ASSLRGGGRYSSRGNTEAF
TRBD2	TRBV12-3/TRBV12-4	TRBJ2-7	ASSLSASGPKEQY
TRBD1	TRBV6-1	TRBJ2-7	ASSELTGTGEQY
NA	TRBV28	TRBJ1-5	ASRWTFNQPQH
NA	TRBV7-6	TRBJ2-3	ASSFGLTDTQY
TRBD2	TRBV4-3	TRBJ2-5	ASSQVVASGRRSQETQY
TRBD2	TRBV12-5	TRBJ2-1	ASGLAGAGNEQF
TRBD1	TRBV5-1	TRBJ1-1	ASKPTGDTEAF
NA	TRBV4-1	TRBJ2-5	ASSPIPTQETQY
NA	TRBV21-1	TRBJ2-3	ASSKGRECGRAGVADTQY
NA	TRBV3-1	TRBJ2-4	ASSPTGALAKNIQY
TRBD1	TRBV29-1	TRBJ2-3	SVDFLNSWGQGESRQY
NA	TRBV20-1	TRBJ2-7	SARGALSSYEQY
NA	TRBV30	TRBJ2-2	AWSPTQQSTGELF